Given below is one T cell receptor beta chain in context. Its antigen is currently not known. Qualities for individual bases were not recorded, and no much larger clone is one base off. On a MiSeq, deep resolution sequencing aimed for a depth between 1 in 1 million and 1 in 200,000 T cells, with each clonotype covered 10x on average. The immunoSEQ hsTCRB Kit was used to generate TCR beta libraries. Per the original workflow: ImmunoSEQ Data Assistant and ImmunoSEQ Analyzer were used for data analysis, and V, D and J genes were assigned according to IMGT definitions. Clonality, which ranges from 0 to 1, was calculated as one minus the normalized Shannon entropy of productive rearrangement frequencies. Only overrepresented clonotypes making up at least 0.05% of each patient's repertoire were included in the public clonotype analysis. Roughly 13 age-matched healthy donor repertoires from immuneACCESS were used as controls for clonality. What TCRdb holds here is the immuneACCESS table cut down to in-frame rearrangements. Part of the clones is not present; checked against another copy, under half of the missing clones reflect an unresolved V gene, and the others are unexplained. D and trimming were read from the DNA, whereas the V and J calls and clone size are those reported in that table. The sample table contains about 74,000 clones; only one count was recorded for 65% to 85% of them. The ten largest clones capture approximately 7.7% of the sample.

This entry is derived from a study of cytotoxic CD8 clonotypes in ibrutinib-treated CLL (dated by TCRdb to 2020 to 2022). Study-wide context: In this cohort, some 14 patients were treatment-naive and approximately twelve were relapsed/refractory, while about 18 had unmutated IGHV. Partial responses were observed in about 24 patients and complete responses in 2; after a median follow-up of roughly 62 months, remission was maintained in 14 patients and progression was observed in roughly 12. Longitudinal samples were available for about 30% of the roughly 86 trial participants. Cryopreserved peripheral blood mononuclear cells were collected before treatment, at response, and at either disease progression or sustained remission. Every remission and progressive disease sample was obtained while ibrutinib was still being received by the patients. The response samples were drawn at a median of 12 months into treatment, with a range of about 6 to 36 months. An average of roughly 270,000 productive templates and 80,000 to 95,000 productive rearrangements was obtained per sample. Paper-wide results and their limitations: Baseline clonality was found to be higher than that of age-matched healthy donors and was strongly correlated with circulating CD8+ T-cell counts. An increase in clonality was observed at ibrutinib response, with clonality remaining stable during sustained remission and falling back toward baseline at progression. Public clonotypes were rare and either shrank or stayed stable during treatment, and the rise in clonality at ibrutinib response reflected expansion of private clonotypes. Sampling times were not matched between sustained-remission and progressing patients, and lymph node repertoires were not studied.

The meaning of the sample's time point label: progressive disease on ibrutinib. For TCR beta library preparation, around 2.1 micrograms of genomic DNA were extracted from the cryopreserved PBMCs. Longitudinal blood samples from CLL patients receiving ibrutinib monotherapy were subjected to high-throughput TCR beta sequencing. The patients took part in an open-label, single-center phase 2 trial of ibrutinib monotherapy. The sequenced sample was PBMCs, obtained at disease progression, from a patient treated with ibrutinib. The TCR originated in a human donor with chronic lymphocytic leukemia.

The nucleotide sequence reads as follows: TGCGCCAGCAGTCAACCTTTTCGGACCGGGGAGCTGTTTTTT. It encodes CASSQPFRTGELFF. The chain employs TRBV23-1 and TRBJ2-2; the D segment cannot be called with confidence. TRBV23-1 falls under the ORF class, with uncertain function. The CDR3 sequence holds 14 residues, the cysteine and phenylalanine included. The kept DNA is CDR3 alone, 42 bases in frame from the first base. Trimming costs V 2 bases and J 5 bases, and their ends lie 9 bases apart.